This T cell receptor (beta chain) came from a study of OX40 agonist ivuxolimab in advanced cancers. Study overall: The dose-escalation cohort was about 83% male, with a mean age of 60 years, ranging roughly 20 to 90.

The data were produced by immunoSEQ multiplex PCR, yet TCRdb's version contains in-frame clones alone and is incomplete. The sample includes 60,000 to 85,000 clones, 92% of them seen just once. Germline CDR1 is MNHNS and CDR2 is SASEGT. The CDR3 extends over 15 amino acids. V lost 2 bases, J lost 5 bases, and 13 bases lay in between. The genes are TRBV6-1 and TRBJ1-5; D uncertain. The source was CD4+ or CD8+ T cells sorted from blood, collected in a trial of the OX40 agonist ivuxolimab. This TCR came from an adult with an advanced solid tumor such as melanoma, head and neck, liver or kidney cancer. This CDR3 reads CASSEWWSPDQPQHF. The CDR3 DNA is TGTGCCAGCAGTGAATGGTGGTCCCCTGATCAGCCCCAGCATTTT.